This T cell receptor beta chain was obtained from a study of technical replicates of blood from several donors. Clones were read by immunoSEQ multiplex PCR, and TCRdb kept only the in-frame ones, dropping some. The sample holds fewer than 90,000 clones; approximately 92% are singletons and the top ten take under 0.55%. Germline loops: CDR1 SGDLS, CDR2 YYNGEE. Trimming took off 0 bases at V and 0 bases at J, with 14 bases between the two ends. The CDR3 covers 17 residues. The chain uses TRBV9 and TRBJ2-3; D remains ambiguous. Sequencing was performed on T cells isolated from PBMCs. The TCR comes from a human donor in good health. CDR3 DNA sequence: TGTGCCAGCAGCGTAGAAGGCAGCAAGACTAGCACAGATACGCAGTATTTT. This encodes CASSVEGSKTSTDTQYF.